Listed below are T cell receptor beta chains from one sample, sequenced in a study of siplizumab effects on memory and regulatory T cells. The repertoire was sequenced with immunoSEQ multiplex PCR; TCRdb's copy has only in-frame clones and lacks some. This table holds 100,000 or so clones, 80% to 95% found once. The specimen was CD4+ T cells sorted from blood. All receptors come from a human donor in good health. The CDR3 runs from the conserved cysteine through the conserved F or W. The D gene is left open where the match is weak. For some rows the clone size is stated as once, few or many, or as a class when expanded; others skip it.

TRBJ2-3 | - | TRBV10-3 | - | TGTGCCATCAGTGAAAGCAAACGGGGGGCCGGCACAGATACGCAGTATTTT | CAISESKRGAGTDTQYF
TRBJ2-3 | TRBD2 | TRBV7-3 | - | TGTGCCAGCAGCTTGGTTTCCGGGGTAGCGGGCGGTGGGGCAGATACGCAGTATTTT | CASSLVSGVAGGGADTQYF
TRBJ1-5 | TRBD1 | TRBV10-2 | - | TGCGCCAGCAGTGTTGGTGGGACAGGGGGCAAGAGCAATCAGCCCCAGCATTTT | CASSVGGTGGKSNQPQHF
TRBJ2-1 | - | TRBV18 | - | TGTGCCAGCTCAGGGGATCCCTACAATGAGCAGTTCTTC | CASSGDPYNEQFF
TRBJ1-1 | - | TRBV4-1 | once | TGCGCCAGCAGCCAAGATCGGTCAGGACCCAGGATAACTGAAGCTTTCTTT | CASSQDRSGPRITEAFF
TRBJ1-5 | - | TRBV10-3 | - | TGTGCCATCAGTGAGACAGGCCCTGATCAGCCCCAGCATTTT | CAISETGPDQPQHF
TRBJ2-6 | - | TRBV9 | - | TGTGCCAGCAGCGTACTCAAATCACCGCCTGGGAGGCAGGGGGCCAACGTCCTGACTTTC | CASSVLKSPPGRQGANVLTF
TRBJ2-1 | TRBD2 | TRBV2 | - | TGTGCCAGCAGTGAAGGAACGGGAGGCCTATACTACAATGAGCAGTTCTTC | CASSEGTGGLYYNEQFF
TRBJ2-1 | - | TRBV6-6 | - | TGTGCCAGCACCTGGGGGCAGGGCAACCATGAGCAGTTCTTC | CASTWGQGNHEQFF
TRBJ2-7 | TRBD1 | TRBV28 | once | TGTGCCAGCAGCCGAAACAGGGGTAGGTACGAGCAGTACTTC | CASSRNRGRYEQYF
TRBJ1-3 | - | TRBV9 | few | TGTGCCAGCAGCGACTTGGGGCTCTCTGGAAACACCATATATTTT | CASSDLGLSGNTIYF
TRBJ1-5 | TRBD1 | TRBV6-5 | - | TGTGCCAGCAGTACGGACAGGGGAAACAATCAGCCCCAGCATTTT | CASSTDRGNNQPQHF
TRBJ2-1 | - | TRBV18 | - | TGTGCCAGCTCACCACCAGGCCGAAATGAGCAGTTCTTC | CASSPPGRNEQFF
TRBJ2-1 | - | TRBV10-3 | - | TGTGCCATCAGTGAGTCGGGACCTTACAATGAGCAGTTCTTC | CAISESGPYNEQFF
TRBJ1-1 | - | TRBV18 | - | TGTGCCAGCTCACCCCGGGACCCCGATCGGTACACTGAAGCTTTCTTT | CASSPRDPDRYTEAFF
TRBJ2-7 | - | TRBV19 | - | TGTGCCAGTAGCATAGGGCAGGGGACTTACGAGCAGTACTTC | CASSIGQGTYEQYF
TRBJ2-1 | - | TRBV5-4 | once | TGTGCCAGCAGCTTCCCCAGCGGATACTCCTACAATGAGCAGTTCTTC | CASSFPSGYSYNEQFF
TRBJ2-5 | TRBD2 | TRBV5-1 | once | TGCGCCAGCAGCCCCGGCCGGGGGGTAGTACAAGAGACCCAGTACTTC | CASSPGRGVVQETQYF
TRBJ2-7 | TRBD2 | TRBV28 | - | TGTGCCAGCAGTTTCTCGGCTAGCGGGACCTACGAGCAGTACTTC | CASSFSASGTYEQYF
TRBJ1-2 | TRBD1 | TRBV30 | - | TGTGCCTGGAGTGTACGGGGACAGGGGTATGGCTACACCTTC | CAWSVRGQGYGYTF
TRBJ1-1 | - | TRBV14 | - | TGTGCCAGCAGCCAAGATCCTGGGGGGGGAATGAACACTGAAGCTTTCTTT | CASSQDPGGGMNTEAFF
TRBJ1-1 | TRBD1 | TRBV28 | - | TGTGCCAGCGGTCTCGGGACAGGGGGATCTAATACTGAAGCTTTCTTT | CASGLGTGGSNTEAFF
TRBJ2-7 | TRBD1 | TRBV25-1 | - | TGTGCCAGCAGTGGAAGGACAGGGGCGGTGAACGAGCAGTACTTC | CASSGRTGAVNEQYF
TRBJ1-1 | - | TRBV18 | - | TGTGCCAGCTCGCCAATTCGACAGAGCGATTTAATGAACACTGAAGCTTTCTTT | CASSPIRQSDLMNTEAFF
TRBJ2-3 | - | TRBV28 | - | TGTGCCAGCAGACGGACAGATACGCAGTATTTT | CASRRTDTQYF
TRBJ2-7 | - | TRBV6-4 | - | TGTGCCTCTTTTCGGGCGTGTGGGGCCTACGAGCAGTACTTC | CASFRACGAYEQYF
TRBJ2-4 | TRBD1 | TRBV28 | - | TGTGCCAGCGGACAGGGAAACATTCAGTACTTC | CASGQGNIQYF
TRBJ2-1 | - | TRBV5-1 | - | TGCGCCAGCAGCCCGGTAGCCTTTGGAGGGAGCGGTTTCTTC | CASSPVAFGGSGFF
TRBJ1-1 | - | TRBV5-4 | - | TGTGCCAGCAGCCCGGGGGGGGGAAACACTGAAGCTTTCTTT | CASSPGGGNTEAFF
TRBJ1-1 | - | TRBV5-4 | - | TGTGCCAGCAGCTTTGGCAGAGAAGCTTTCTTT | CASSFGREAFF
TRBJ1-2 | - | TRBV6-1 | - | TGTGCCAGCAATGGTCAGGGTACTATATACACCTTC | CASNGQGTIYTF
TRBJ2-2 | - | TRBV11-3 | - | TGTGCCAGCAGCTTAAAGCGGGCCGGGGAGCTGTTTTTT | CASSLKRAGELFF
TRBJ1-5 | - | TRBV2 | - | TGTGCCAGCACCCAAACGGACGGGTGGAATCAGCCCCAGCATTTT | CASTQTDGWNQPQHF
TRBJ2-1 | TRBD2 | TRBV29-1 | - | TGCAGCGCCCCGACTAGCCCCTCCTACAATGAGCAGTTCTTC | CSAPTSPSYNEQFF
TRBJ2-5 | - | TRBV15 | - | TGTGCCACCAGCACTAGGGGGGCCCAAGAGACCCAGTACTTC | CATSTRGAQETQYF
TRBJ2-2 | - | TRBV9 | - | TGTGCCAGCAGCGTAGTCACAGACGCGAACACCGGGGAGCTGTTTTTT | CASSVVTDANTGELFF
TRBJ1-2 | - | TRBV5-1 | - | TGCGCCAGCAGCCTCATTACGATCAGGGGTACTAACTATGGCTACACCTTC | CASSLITIRGTNYGYTF
TRBJ2-6 | - | TRBV5-7 | - | TGTGCCAGCCGGAACATTTGCGTACAAAGTCGGGCCAACGTCCTGACTTTC | CASRNICVQSRANVLTF
TRBJ2-5 | TRBD1 | TRBV19 | once | TGTGCCAGTAGTATAACACAGGGGAAATCAGAGACCCAGTACTTC | CASSITQGKSETQYF
TRBJ2-1 | TRBD2 | TRBV19 | - | TGTGCCAGTAGTATAGTAGCGGGAGGTCATGAGCAGTTCTTC | CASSIVAGGHEQFF
TRBJ2-7 | - | TRBV18 | - | TGTGCCAGCTCGTCGGTCCTCACTACCTACGAGCAGTACTTC | CASSSVLTTYEQYF
TRBJ2-7 | TRBD1 | TRBV5-1 | - | TGCGCCAGCAGCTTGAGGGGGACAGGGGTCTACGAGCAGTACTTC | CASSLRGTGVYEQYF